The rows below give T cell receptor beta chains drawn from one sample of a study of blood T cell repertoires in COVID-19. The table came from immunoSEQ multiplex PCR; TCRdb's copy has only in-frame clones and leaves some out. The profile covers roughly 230,000 clones, with about 85% appearing a single time and 0.98% taken by the ten largest. Material: peripheral blood. The receptors come from a man aged 35 to 55 with acute or convalescent COVID-19. Each CDR3 is given without its conserved first and last residue. The order of the fields is J gene, V gene, CDR3 protein.

TRBJ2-3 | TRBV5-4 | ASSQTDTQY
TRBJ1-5 | TRBV28 | ASGGQLLSNQPQH
TRBJ1-1 | TRBV2 | ASSLQGRNTEAF
TRBJ1-1 | TRBV9 | ASSTPGTGGTEAF
TRBJ1-1 | TRBV7-2 | ASSLVAGQAIEAF
TRBJ2-5 | TRBV13 | ATGRDRGQETQY
TRBJ1-5 | TRBV11-2 | ASSLGLYQPQH
TRBJ2-3 | TRBV5-8 | ASSLGTSFTDTQY
TRBJ2-5 | TRBV7-8 | ASTRQEGTVQRQETQY
TRBJ2-2 | TRBV6-2/TRBV6-3 | ASSPVDRVVDTGELF
TRBJ2-2 | TRBV9 | ASSGGINTGELF
TRBJ1-2 | TRBV14 | ASSLDRVYGYT
TRBJ2-1 | TRBV19 | ASNGGDYPGNEQF
TRBJ1-3 | TRBV6-5 | ASSQTGTGNTIY
TRBJ1-2 | TRBV24-1 | ATSPGTGRGYT
TRBJ2-3 | TRBV18 | ASSPQSGGLSTDTQY
TRBJ1-6 | TRBV30 | AGEGTYNSPLH
TRBJ2-5 | TRBV3-1/TRBV3-2 | ASSPWGTSGAQETQY
TRBJ1-2 | TRBV7-3 | ASSLFARQEYGYT
TRBJ1-2 | TRBV7-9 | ASTRQGAVGYT
TRBJ1-2 | TRBV2 | ASSGSGGWYGYT
TRBJ2-3 | TRBV9 | ASSRGGTDTQY
TRBJ1-6 | TRBV2 | ASTNTGTGDSPLH
TRBJ2-7 | TRBV7-9 | ASSPRTESSSYEQY
TRBJ2-1 | TRBV5-1 | ASSLELAGGGEQF
TRBJ1-5 | TRBV12-5 | ASGLDRRQGRSSSNQPQH
TRBJ1-1 | TRBV4-2 | ASSQDVQGNTEAF
TRBJ1-3 | TRBV3-1/TRBV3-2 | ASSQAREGWRNTIY
TRBJ1-4 | TRBV23-1 | AQPQPDIMFDNEKLF
TRBJ1-4 | TRBV21-1 | ASSKVGDRGKKLF
TRBJ1-2 | TRBV5-4 | ASSLQPQGSGYT
TRBJ2-2 | TRBV4-1 | ASSQEETGVSTGELF
TRBJ2-7 | TRBV30 | AWSGHLYEQY
TRBJ2-3 | TRBV29-1 | SGGTSTTDTQY
TRBJ1-2 | TRBV6-1 | ASSLGQGDYGYT
TRBJ1-2 | TRBV19 | ASSTPGTGASGYT
TRBJ2-6 | TRBV27 | ASPRGTFSSGANVLT
TRBJ2-2 | TRBV25-1 | ASRTSGGTGELF
TRBJ1-4 | TRBV20-1 | SARRREKLF
TRBJ2-5 | TRBV5-4 | ASSRGGAGTQY
TRBJ2-7 | TRBV28 | ATMNSPYEQY
TRBJ2-3 | TRBV19 | ASSIGTSGGEDTQY
TRBJ1-2 | TRBV11-2 | ASSLVGGRRSNYGYT
TRBJ1-1 | TRBV3-1/TRBV3-2 | ASSQDGYGPGGF
TRBJ1-1 | TRBV29-1 | SGRQGEYTEAF
TRBJ1-6 | TRBV5-1 | ASSLGQALEGYSPLH
TRBJ1-4 | TRBV4-1 | ATRSGTNEKLF
TRBJ1-4 | TRBV14 | ASRLTGLNEKLF
TRBJ2-7 | TRBV11-3 | ASSSVTGNYEQY
TRBJ1-5 | TRBV20-1 | SASLGGTPYSNQPQH
TRBJ1-2 | TRBV5-8 | ASSLLRRNRGHYGYT
TRBJ2-7 | TRBV5-1 | ASSLAAETYEQY
TRBJ2-3 | TRBV11-2 | ASSPGGNHPTDTQY
TRBJ1-1 | TRBV15 | ATSRVQPNTEAF
TRBJ1-6 | TRBV7-2 | ASRRDSLNSPLH